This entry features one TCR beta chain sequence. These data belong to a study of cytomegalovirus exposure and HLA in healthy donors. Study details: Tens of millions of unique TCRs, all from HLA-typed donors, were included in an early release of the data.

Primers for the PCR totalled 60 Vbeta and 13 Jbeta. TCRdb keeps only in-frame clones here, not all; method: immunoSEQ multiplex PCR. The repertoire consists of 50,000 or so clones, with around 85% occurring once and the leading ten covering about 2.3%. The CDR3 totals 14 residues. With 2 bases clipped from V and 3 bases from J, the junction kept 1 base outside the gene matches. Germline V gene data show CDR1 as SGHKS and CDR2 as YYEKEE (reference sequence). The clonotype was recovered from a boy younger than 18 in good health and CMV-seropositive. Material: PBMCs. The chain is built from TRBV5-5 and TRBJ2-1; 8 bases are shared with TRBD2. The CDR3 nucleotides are TGTGCCAGCAGCTTCGGGGGGGGCTACAATGAGCAGTTCTTC. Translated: CASSFGGGYNEQFF.